These 7 T cell receptor beta chains originate from one sample sequenced in a study of cytomegalovirus exposure and HLA in healthy donors. PCR amplification relied on 60 Vbeta primers (plus 13 Jbeta primers). Data came from immunoSEQ multiplex PCR; TCRdb stores just in-frame clones and leaves some out. Among approximately 38,000 clones listed, 84% were seen once. Sequencing was done on a sample of PBMCs. The receptors shown here come from a woman between 18 and 29 years old in good health and CMV-seronegative.

DNA for the CDR3: TGTGCCAGCAGTTTGGGGAGCTCGAACTACGAGCAGTACTTC. It is translated as CASSLGSSNYEQYF. The chain carries TRBV27 and TRBJ2-7; weak D call: TRBD2 (5 bases). The CDR3 runs to 14 residues. The germline gives CDR1 MNHEY, CDR2 SMNVEV (reference sequence). V lost 3 bases, J lost 3 bases, and 12 bases lay in between.

In this sample, this clone turned up once. The chain is built from TRBV2 and TRBJ2-7; 7 bases align to TRBD2. V lost 7 bases, J lost 2 bases, and 8 bases stayed unmatched. CDR1 is SNHLY, CDR2 FYNNEI, per germline. The CDR3 covers 14 residues. The CDR3 bases are TGTGCCAGCACCCCCGGGACTATTCCCTACGAGCAGTACTTC. As protein: CASTPGTIPYEQYF.

The chain couples TRBV7-9 to TRBJ2-1; the match to TRBD1 covers 9 bases. Per germline, CDR1 SEHNR and CDR2 FQNEAQ (reference sequence). The CDR3 is 14 amino acids. V dropped 4 bases and J dropped 7; count of bases not matched to a gene: 5. The CDR3 region is CASSSGTGRNEQFF. The DNA of the CDR3 is TGTGCCAGCAGCTCCGGGACAGGGAGGAATGAGCAGTTCTTC.

The rearrangement joins TRBV7-7 to TRBJ2-5, with a weak D call TRBD1 (5 bases). Germline V CDR1 and CDR2: SSHAT, FNYEAQ (reference sequence). This CDR3 has 13 residues. V lost 5 bases and J lost 11, with 18 bases in between. CDR3 in DNA: TGTGCCAGCAGCCCAGACAGTGGTGGAGAGCAGTACTTC. This translates into CASSPDSGGEQYF.

The chain has TRBV5-4 and TRBJ1-3; 8 bases line up with TRBD1. The CDR3 length is 15 residues. V gave up 4 bases and J gave up 4 bases; unmatched junction bases: 7. Germline lookup yields CDR1 SGHNT and CDR2 YYREEE (reference sequence). The CDR3 coding sequence is TGTGCCAGCAGCGCCCCCGGACAGGGAGGAAACACCATATATTTT. Translating gives CASSAPGQGGNTIYF.

This chain connects TRBV7-3 to TRBJ2-2; 14 bases agree with TRBD2. V shed 3 bases, J shed 5 bases, and the junction held 5 bases outside the gene matches. This CDR3 is built from 17 residues. Germline V gene sequence: CDR1 SGHTA, CDR2 FQGTGA. The CDR3 reads CASSLGLAGEGTGELFF. In DNA, the CDR3 is TGTGCCAGCAGCTTGGGACTAGCGGGAGAAGGAACCGGGGAGCTGTTTTTT.

The chain carries TRBV6-5 and TRBJ2-1; TRBD2 matches 9 bases. This CDR3 region has 15 residues. V was clipped by 5 bases and J by 4 bases; unmatched bases: 6. Germline CDR1 is MNHEY and CDR2 is SVGAGI. The CDR3 is CASSPGLATYNEQFF. Here the CDR3 DNA reads TGTGCCAGCAGTCCGGGACTAGCTACGTACAATGAGCAGTTCTTC.